The clone carrying this T cell receptor (beta chain) was seen more than once but under ten times. As yet, its antigen is unknown. V was clipped by 6 bases and J by 4 bases, with 15 bases between them. The CDR3 extends over 14 amino acids. Germline V gene sequence: CDR1 MDHEN, CDR2 SYDVKM. These data originate in a study of cytomegalovirus exposure and HLA in healthy donors. Points from the study as a whole: HLA allele associations emerged for about 16,000 TCR beta sequences in a later analysis, at 0.05 false discovery rate.

The PCR ran on 60 Vbeta and 13 Jbeta primers. Produced via immunoSEQ multiplex PCR; TCRdb's table is partial and in-frame only. The sample shows under 110,000 clones, less than 80% of them seen only once. The sequencing input was PBMCs. This sequence was found in a man in his forties or fifties in good health and CMV-seronegative. V usage is TRBV28 and J usage is TRBJ2-5; a possible D gene is TRBD2 (5 bases). The CDR3 sequence is CASSRPTRGETQYF. CDR3 DNA sequence: TGTGCCAGCAGCCGCCCGACCCGGGGAGAGACCCAGTACTTC.